A selection of T cell receptor beta chains follows, all from one sample in a study of T cells in Graves' hyperthyroidism and ophthalmopathy. TCRdb used MiXCR to reprocess the multiplex PCR reads, holding one entry per CDR3 protein. The sample consists of over 700,000 distinct CDR3 sequences, around 20% of them appearing once. Sequencing used blood. The receptor source for this set is a woman aged 50 to 60 with Graves' hyperthyroidism that later progressed to Graves' ophthalmopathy. Each CDR3 is given with its conserved first and last residue. Fields, in order: CDR3 protein, CDR3 DNA, D gene, J gene, V gene, clone size. The D gene is left open where the match is weak. A clone size is listed for some rows: how often the clone was seen (once, few, many), or a class if it is expanded.

CDR3: CSAVLAGAGELFF; DNA: TGCAGTGCAGTCCTAGCGGGGGCCGGGGAGCTGTTTTTT; D: TRBD2; J: TRBJ2-2; V: TRBV20-1; size: few
CDR3: CSATGGGVETQYF; DNA: TGCAGTGCTACGGGGGGGGGTGTGGAGACCCAGTACTTC; D: TRBD2; J: TRBJ2-5; V: TRBV20-1; size: many
CDR3: CASSAQYQPQHF; DNA: TGTGCCAGCAGCGCTCAGTATCAGCCCCAGCATTTT; D: -; J: TRBJ1-5; V: TRBV7-9; size: -
CDR3: CASSRAPHGAFF; DNA: TGTGCCAGCAGTCGCGCGCCCCATGGAGCTTTCTTT; D: -; J: TRBJ1-1; V: TRBV28; size: -
CDR3: CASSLRQPYNEQFF; DNA: TGCGCCAGCAGCTTGCGACAGCCTTACAATGAGCAGTTCTTC; D: -; J: TRBJ2-1; V: TRBV5-1; size: many
CDR3: CSAPTGGSGSTEAFF; DNA: TGCAGTGCTCCGACAGGGGGCTCGGGGTCCACTGAAGCTTTCTTT; D: TRBD1; J: TRBJ1-1; V: TRBV20-1; size: -
CDR3: CSARSGSNEAFF; DNA: TGCAGTGCTAGGTCAGGGTCTAATGAAGCTTTCTTT; D: -; J: TRBJ1-1; V: TRBV20-1; size: few
CDR3: CASSQSGQNTGELFF; DNA: TGTGCCAGCAGCCAAAGTGGACAGAACACCGGGGAGCTGTTTTTT; D: -; J: TRBJ2-2; V: TRBV3-1; size: many
CDR3: CASSETGGSYNSPLHF; DNA: TGTGCCAGCAGTGAAACAGGGGGCTCCTATAATTCACCCCTCCACTTT; D: TRBD1; J: TRBJ1-6; V: TRBV12-3/TRBV12-4; size: few
CDR3: CASSASPGAPNTEAFF; DNA: TGTGCCAGCAGCGCCAGCCCAGGGGCGCCAAACACTGAAGCTTTCTTT; D: -; J: TRBJ1-1; V: TRBV27; size: -
CDR3: CASSLEVVGPTEAFF; DNA: TGCGCCAGCAGCTTGGAGGTCGTAGGGCCCACTGAAGCTTTCTTT; D: -; J: TRBJ1-1; V: TRBV5-1; size: many
CDR3: CASSSSARKPAGNTIYF; DNA: TGTGCCAGCAGCTCATCGGCGAGGAAACCGGCTGGAAACACCATATATTTT; D: -; J: TRBJ1-3; V: TRBV5-5; size: once
CDR3: CASSYEVTDTQYF; DNA: TGTGCCAGCAGTTACGAAGTAACAGATACGCAGTATTTT; D: -; J: TRBJ2-3; V: TRBV6-5; size: few
CDR3: CASKATYYNEQFF; DNA: TGTGCCAGTAAGGCCACCTACTACAATGAGCAGTTCTTC; D: -; J: TRBJ2-1; V: TRBV19; size: -
CDR3: CASSYGVAGVDTQYF; DNA: TGTGCCAGCAGTTACGGGGTAGCGGGGGTTGATACGCAGTATTTT; D: TRBD2; J: TRBJ2-3; V: TRBV6-5; size: few
CDR3: CASTGTGAGGELFF; DNA: TGTGCCAGCACCGGAACTGGGGCTGGCGGGGAGCTGTTTTTT; D: -; J: TRBJ2-2; V: TRBV2; size: many
CDR3: CASSEAEVLSHPQHF; DNA: TGTGCCAGCAGTGAAGCGGAGGTATTGAGCCACCCCCAGCATTTT; D: -; J: TRBJ1-5; V: TRBV6-1; size: many
CDR3: CSVPPRLALDHNEQFF; DNA: TGCAGTGTCCCCCCTCGACTCGCTCTCGACCACAATGAGCAGTTCTTC; D: -; J: TRBJ2-1; V: TRBV20-1; size: many
CDR3: CASSSTDLSNYGYTF; DNA: TGTGCCAGCAGCTCAACGGACCTCAGCAACTATGGCTACACCTTC; D: -; J: TRBJ1-2; V: TRBV7-9; size: -
CDR3: CATSLTESYNEQFF; DNA: TGTGCCACCAGCCTGACTGAATCCTACAATGAGCAGTTCTTC; D: -; J: TRBJ2-1; V: TRBV24-1; size: few
CDR3: CASILGPSGGALGYTF; DNA: -; D: -; J: TRBJ1-2; V: TRBV2; size: many
CDR3: CAIRTSRAGQETQYF; DNA: TGTGCCATTCGGACTAGCAGAGCCGGACAAGAGACCCAGTACTTC; D: TRBD2; J: TRBJ2-5; V: TRBV2; size: many
CDR3: CSATLGDTQYF; DNA: TGCAGTGCTACACTTGGGGATACGCAGTATTTT; D: -; J: TRBJ2-3; V: TRBV20-1; size: many
CDR3: CASSHPGLGSTDTQYF; DNA: TGTGCCAGTAGTCACCCGGGCCTGGGATCCACAGATACGCAGTATTTT; D: -; J: TRBJ2-3; V: TRBV19; size: once
CDR3: CASSQDYGGSSNEQYF; DNA: TGTGCCAGCAGCCAAGATTATGGCGGGAGTTCCAACGAGCAGTACTTC; D: TRBD2; J: TRBJ2-7; V: TRBV3-1; size: -
CDR3: CASSTPGAGSPLHF; DNA: TGTGCCAGCAGCACCCCAGGGGCCGGTTCACCCCTCCACTTT; D: -; J: TRBJ1-6; V: TRBV7-9; size: many
CDR3: CASSFRTSGGETQYF; DNA: TGTGCCAGCAGTTTCAGGACTAGCGGGGGTGAGACCCAGTACTTC; D: TRBD2; J: TRBJ2-5; V: TRBV12-3/TRBV12-4; size: many
CDR3: CAWSMTGVTYGYTF; DNA: TGTGCCTGGAGCATGACAGGGGTAACATATGGCTACACCTTC; D: TRBD1; J: TRBJ1-2; V: TRBV30; size: many
CDR3: CASSSLEAGVFMNTEAFF; DNA: TGTGCCAGCAGCTCGTTAGAGGCAGGGGTTTTCATGAACACTGAAGCTTTCTTT; D: -; J: TRBJ1-1; V: TRBV7-9; size: few
CDR3: CASRLDRVKAFF; DNA: TGTGCCAGCAGGTTGGACAGGGTTAAAGCTTTCTTT; D: TRBD1; J: TRBJ1-1; V: TRBV7-9; size: -
CDR3: CASGKGWEANTEAFF; DNA: TGTGCCAGCGGGAAAGGGTGGGAGGCGAACACTGAAGCTTTCTTT; D: -; J: TRBJ1-1; V: TRBV6-1; size: -
CDR3: CAWNRGLGDTQYF; DNA: TGTGCCTGGAACCGGGGCCTAGGGGATACGCAGTATTTT; D: -; J: TRBJ2-3; V: TRBV30; size: many
CDR3: CASSLAAGSPNYGYTF; DNA: TGCGCCAGCAGCTTGGCAGCCGGGTCCCCAAACTATGGCTACACCTTC; D: -; J: TRBJ1-2; V: TRBV5-1; size: -
CDR3: CSARPTSGNTDTQYF; DNA: TGCAGTGCTAGGCCTACTAGCGGAAACACAGATACGCAGTATTTT; D: TRBD2; J: TRBJ2-3; V: TRBV20-1; size: -
CDR3: CASTRDGYTDTQYF; DNA: TGTGCCAGCACCCGGGACGGATACACAGATACGCAGTATTTT; D: -; J: TRBJ2-3; V: TRBV12-3/TRBV12-4; size: many
CDR3: CAWRGDRFVTYEQYF; DNA: TGTGCCTGGAGAGGGGACAGGTTCGTTACCTACGAGCAGTACTTC; D: TRBD1; J: TRBJ2-7; V: TRBV30; size: many
CDR3: CASMVFSGNQPQHF; DNA: TGTGCCAGCATGGTCTTTTCCGGCAATCAGCCCCAGCATTTT; D: -; J: TRBJ1-5; V: TRBV27; size: -
CDR3: CATASDFSYEQYF; DNA: TGTGCCACCGCCTCGGACTTCTCCTACGAGCAGTACTTC; D: -; J: TRBJ2-7; V: TRBV27; size: few
CDR3: CAISESKDRGHQPQHF; DNA: TGTGCCATCAGTGAGTCGAAGGACAGGGGGCATCAGCCCCAGCATTTT; D: TRBD1; J: TRBJ1-5; V: TRBV10-3; size: -
CDR3: CASSLESGSRYNEQFF; DNA: TGTGCCAGCAGCTTGGAGTCAGGGAGCAGGTACAATGAGCAGTTCTTC; D: -; J: TRBJ2-1; V: TRBV11-2; size: few
CDR3: CASSVQGASYNEQFF; DNA: TGTGCCAGCAGCGTACAGGGGGCTTCTTACAATGAGCAGTTCTTC; D: TRBD1; J: TRBJ2-1; V: TRBV3-1; size: many
CDR3: CATYLAGSTDTQYF; DNA: TGTGCCACCTACCTCGCGGGGAGCACAGATACGCAGTATTTT; D: -; J: TRBJ2-3; V: TRBV27; size: few
CDR3: CASSLDNRGNEKLFF; DNA: TGTGCCAGCAGCTTAGATAACAGGGGTAATGAAAAACTGTTTTTT; D: TRBD1; J: TRBJ1-4; V: TRBV7-2; size: few
CDR3: CATSRDWGQENQPQHF; DNA: TGTGCCACCAGCAGAGATTGGGGACAGGAGAATCAGCCCCAGCATTTT; D: TRBD1; J: TRBJ1-5; V: TRBV15; size: few
CDR3: CASSSIAGTVDEKLFF; DNA: TGTGCCAGCAGTTCTATCGCCGGGACAGTGGACGAAAAACTGTTTTTT; D: TRBD1; J: TRBJ1-4; V: TRBV6-5; size: -
CDR3: CASSFSGGGTDTQYF; DNA: TGTGCCAGCAGCTTTAGCGGGGGGGGCACAGATACGCAGTATTTT; D: TRBD2; J: TRBJ2-3; V: TRBV11-2; size: many
CDR3: CASSAGTSGGTDTQYF; DNA: TGTGCCAGCAGCGCCGGGACTAGCGGGGGCACAGATACGCAGTATTTT; D: TRBD2; J: TRBJ2-3; V: TRBV11-3; size: many
CDR3: CASSDLRGDTQYF; DNA: TGTGCCAGCAGTGATCTAAGGGGAGATACGCAGTATTTT; D: -; J: TRBJ2-3; V: TRBV6-4; size: few
CDR3: CAIKTRADTQYF; DNA: TGTGCAATAAAAACCAGGGCAGATACGCAGTATTTT; D: -; J: TRBJ2-3; V: TRBV7-9; size: few
CDR3: CASSPLAGGRQETQYF; DNA: TGTGCCAGCTCACCCCTCGCGGGGGGGCGACAAGAGACCCAGTACTTC; D: TRBD2; J: TRBJ2-5; V: TRBV18; size: -